The present T cell receptor (beta chain) was sequenced within a study of blood T cell repertoires in COVID-19. Study overall: T cells, B-cell-depleted T cells, or PBMCs provided the cDNA or gDNA that served as material.

CDR1 and CDR2 from the germline V gene are SGHTA and FQGTGA. The germline V and J ends were trimmed by 5 bases and 3 bases, with 10 bases remaining between them. The CDR3 spans 13 residues. Using immunoSEQ multiplex PCR, the repertoire was profiled, and TCRdb retains in-frame clones only, with some absent. Of about 390,000 clones listed, roughly 86% are singletons. Seattle patients were enrolled while actively infected and followed longitudinally. The TCR was taken from a woman aged 55-75 years with COVID-19, enrolled during active disease. V gene TRBV7-3 combines with J gene TRBJ1-2; D unresolved. Source material: peripheral blood. Here the CDR3 DNA reads TGTGCCAGCAGCCCCTCCCCCGACTATGGCTACACCTTC. Encoded protein: CASSPSPDYGYTF.